The 8 T cell receptor beta chains presented below share a single source sample, sequenced in a study of blood T cells in healthy people across ages. The use of a sample-barcoded 5' primer and a J-beta primer mix characterized a second PCR of about 7 to 12 cycles. Each CDR3 protein gets one entry after TCRdb re-called the 5' RACE reads with MiXCR. The table shows over 600,000 distinct CDR3 sequences, with roughly three fifths occurring only once. The material sequenced was blood. All receptors come from a man aged 40-49 years in good health.

This clonotype was detected a few times. The genes are TRBV12-5 and TRBJ1-2; D ambiguous. CDR3 size: 17 residues. Trimming left V 0 bases short and J 1 base short, with 15 bases between. Germline CDR1 LGHNT, CDR2 FRNRAP. The CDR3 DNA reads as TGTGCTAGTGGTTTGGTAGTATTGAGACATTGTAACTATGGCTACACCTTC. Translating it yields CASGLVVLRHCNYGYTF.

To note about this clonotype: Germline is not matched at one junction end, which may reflect a read error. The J gene is TRBJ2-3, the V gene TRBV15, with D tentatively TRBD1 (5 bases). The V gene's germline CDR1 is LNHNV and CDR2 YYDKDF (reference sequence). This CDR3 has 15 amino acids. The chain's CDR3 is CATSRDWAQTGTQYF. The CDR3 coding sequence is TGTGCCACCAGCAGAGATTGGGCTCAAACAGGTACGCAGTATTTT.

The rearrangement uses TRBV21-1 and TRBJ1-2; the D call in the table, TRBD1, was not verified against the DNA. TRBV21-1 is marked as a pseudogene. The CDR3 sequence is 16 residues long. The CDR3 loop reads CASSKGETGTIHGYTF. CDR3 DNA: TGTGCCAGCAGCAAGGGCGAAACCGGGACCATCCATGGCTACACCTTC.

The CDR3, as DNA: TGTGCCAGCAGCTCTAGCCAGGGGGCAATCACCGGGGAGCTGTTTTTT. Translation: CASSSSQGAITGELFF. J is TRBJ2-2 and V is TRBV7-3, with 8 bases lining up with TRBD1. The germline gives CDR1 SGHTA, CDR2 FQGTGA. The CDR3 covers 16 residues. V gave up 4 bases and J gave up 4 bases; unmatched junction bases: 8.

This clonotype was seen once. The J gene is TRBJ2-3, the V gene TRBV29-1; 12 bases fit TRBD1. After removal of 4 bases from V and 2 bases from J, the junction contained 19 bases not matched to a gene. The length of the CDR3 is 20 residues. Germline-derived CDR1 and CDR2 are SQVTM and ANQGSEA. The CDR3 protein is CSVVRGQGAQVMGYTDTQYF. The CDR3 DNA reads as TGCAGCGTTGTACGGGGACAGGGGGCGCAAGTAATGGGGTACACAGATACGCAGTATTTT.

The chain is built from TRBV28 and TRBJ1-5; the D gene is possibly TRBD1 (6 bases). Germline V gene lookup returns CDR1 MDHEN and CDR2 SYDVKM. V lost 3 bases to trimming and J lost 7 bases, with 13 bases between them. The CDR3 covers 14 residues. This CDR3 is CASSFSGAEQPQHF. CDR3 DNA sequence: TGTGCCAGCAGTTTCTCGGGGGCTGAGCAGCCCCAGCATTTT.

The chain recombines TRBV27 with TRBJ2-1, with 9 bases identical to TRBD2. The CDR3 has 15 residues. Trimming cost V 6 bases and J 9 bases; bases outside gene matches: 12. CDR1 MNHEY and CDR2 SMNVEV come from the germline V gene (reference sequence). The CDR3 sequence: CASSLGGGVFGEQFF. The CDR3 DNA follows: TGTGCCAGCAGCCTGGGCGGGGGGGTTTTTGGTGAGCAGTTCTTC.

The J gene is TRBJ2-7, the V gene TRBV6-6; TRBD1 matches 7 bases. This CDR3 contains 15 residues. The J segment lost 3 bases and the V segment lost 6 bases, leaving 11 bases of the junction unmatched. The germline V gene has CDR1 MNHNY and CDR2 SVGAGI (reference sequence). The CDR3 DNA reads as TGTGCCAGCAGACCAAACAGGGGCAGGGGCTACGAGCAGTACTTC. It encodes CASRPNRGRGYEQYF.